One and the same sample provided the 8 T cell receptor beta chains below, sequenced in a study of response to subunit inactivated influenza vaccine (dated by TCRdb to 2017 to 2018). The method was RT-PCR. The instrument was an Illumina HiSeq 2500. Using fastp trimming at Q25 and MiXCR clonotype assembly, TCRdb reanalyzed the public sequencing data and kept in-frame beta chains. Entries that share a CDR3 protein sequence are merged under the most common genes and DNA. The table for this sample lists some 800,000 distinct CDR3 sequences; 21% of them were counted only once. Approximately 10% of the sample is in the top ten clones. The material sequenced was PBMCs from blood, taken around 5 days after vaccination. These TCRs come from a man aged 50 to 59 who received an inactivated influenza vaccine. Donor details come from another sample of the same person, matched by shared clones.

This clonotype was seen a few times. CDR3 nucleotide sequence: TGTGCCTGGACTAGCGGGAGGGCCCGGTTCAATGAGCAGTTCTTC. Its protein product is CAWTSGRARFNEQFF. The V and J genes are TRBV30 and TRBJ2-1; TRBD2 agrees at 12 bases. V shed 4 bases and J 6 bases; nucleotides not matched to a gene: 7. Germline values: CDR1 GTSNPN, CDR2 SVGIG (reference sequence). The CDR3 covers 15 residues.

The chain combines TRBV7-9 with TRBJ2-1, with no clear D. The CDR3 extends over 12 amino acids. Deletions cut 7 bases from V and 7 bases from J, with 11 bases between. CDR1 and CDR2 (germline): SEHNR, FQNEAQ (reference sequence). The CDR3 protein is CASIPLGNEQFF. Here the CDR3 DNA reads TGTGCCAGCATCCCCCTCGGGAATGAGCAGTTCTTC.

The V and J genes are TRBV9 and TRBJ1-1; D not certain. The CDR3 consists of 14 residues. Germline-derived CDR1 and CDR2 are SGDLS and YYNGEE. Trimming cost V 0 bases and J 4 bases, with 10 bases left between them. CDR3 residues: CASSVAGMGTEAFF. The CDR3 coding sequence is TGTGCCAGCAGCGTAGCCGGGATGGGCACTGAAGCTTTCTTT.

The V gene is TRBV5-5, the J gene TRBJ2-3; 7 nucleotides align to TRBD1. The CDR3 has 15 amino acids. Losses at the gene ends were 0 bases for V and 6 bases for J; bases not matched to a gene: 7. The germline V gene encodes CDR1 SGHKS and CDR2 YYEKEE (reference sequence). The CDR3: CASSLDLTGSDTQYF. The CDR3 bases are TGTGCCAGCAGCTTGGACCTGACAGGGTCCGATACGCAGTATTTT.

This clonotype appeared many times. V is TRBV6-2 or TRBV6-3 and J is TRBJ2-1; weak D call: TRBD1 (5 bases). Germline assignment: CDR1 MNHEY and CDR2 SVGEGT. Trimming pared 7 bases from V and 15 bases from J, leaving 19 bases between. The CDR3 totals 12 residues. This CDR3 is CASTRQGFRLFF. Written as DNA, the CDR3 is TGTGCCAGCACCCGCCAGGGTTTTAGGCTGTTCTTC.

This clonotype was observed at least ten times. This chain joins TRBV5-6 and TRBJ2-3; D unclear. The CDR3 consists of 14 residues. Germline values: CDR1 SGHDT, CDR2 YYEEEE. V dropped 0 bases and J dropped 1 base, with 6 bases sitting between them. The CDR3 reads CASSLDTGTDTQYF. CDR3 DNA: TGTGCCAGCAGCTTGGACACAGGCACAGATACGCAGTATTTT. The full variable domain, completed using reference TRBV5-6 and TRBJ2-3, is DAGVTQSPTHLIKTRGQQVTLRCSPKSGHDTVSWYQQALGQGPQFIFQYYEEEERQRGNFPDRFSGHQFPNYSSELNVNALLLGDSALYLCASSLDTGTDTQYFGPGTRLTVL.

J is TRBJ2-7 and V is TRBV12-3 or TRBV12-4; D remains unclear. V lost 4 bases and J 7 bases, leaving 14 bases between the germline ends. The length of the CDR3 is 13 residues. Written as DNA, the CDR3 is TGTGCCAGCAGTTCGTACCCGGATGGGGAGCAGTACTTC. This codes for CASSSYPDGEQYF.

The J gene is TRBJ2-2, the V gene TRBV7-2; the match to TRBD1 covers 9 bases. The V and J ends lost 4 bases and 7 bases, in that order; junction bases with no gene match: 10. The CDR3 contains 16 residues. Germline V CDR1 and CDR2: SGHTA, FQGNSA. This CDR3 reads CASSSIPGQGGGELFF. CDR3 bases: TGTGCCAGCAGCTCAATTCCGGGACAGGGAGGCGGGGAGCTGTTTTTT.